This T cell receptor beta chain was sequenced in a study of T cell responses to AZD1222 COVID-19 vaccine. This CDR3 contains 11 residues. V lost 2 bases and J lost 10, with 6 bases in between. The germline CDR1 and CDR2 sequences are GTSNPN and SVGIG (reference sequence). Profiled with immunoSEQ multiplex PCR; TCRdb holds only in-frame clones, not every one. The sample has about 66,000 clones, less than 85% seen once. This clone was detected once. The sequence was obtained from an adult in good health. The specimen comprised peripheral blood, sampled on day 0 of MenACWY control vaccination. The chain joins TRBV30 to TRBJ1-6; D is uncertain. Here the CDR3 DNA reads TGTGCCTGGAGTCTAGCCTCACCCCTCCACTTT. It codes for CAWSLASPLHF.